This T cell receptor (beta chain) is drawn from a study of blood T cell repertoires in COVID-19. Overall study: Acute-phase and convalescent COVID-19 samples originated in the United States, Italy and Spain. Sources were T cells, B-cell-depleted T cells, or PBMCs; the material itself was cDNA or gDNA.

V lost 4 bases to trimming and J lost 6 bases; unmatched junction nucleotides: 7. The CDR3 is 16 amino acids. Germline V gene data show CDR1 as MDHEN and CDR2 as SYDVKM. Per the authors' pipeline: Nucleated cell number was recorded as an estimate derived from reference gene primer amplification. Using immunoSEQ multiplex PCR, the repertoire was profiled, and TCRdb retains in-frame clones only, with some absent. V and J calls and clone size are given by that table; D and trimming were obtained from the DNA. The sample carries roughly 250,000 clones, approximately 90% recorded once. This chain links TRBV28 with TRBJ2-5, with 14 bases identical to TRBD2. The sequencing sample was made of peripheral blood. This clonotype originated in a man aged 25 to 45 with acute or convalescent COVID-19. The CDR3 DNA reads TGTGCCAGCAGTTCGACCGGACTAGCGGGAGGAAAGACCCAGTACTTC. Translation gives CASSSTGLAGGKTQYF.